The next 28 T cell receptor beta chains were all read from a single sample in a study of T cell changes during pregnancy in multiple sclerosis. The data were produced by immunoSEQ multiplex PCR, yet TCRdb's version contains in-frame clones alone and is incomplete. The table has 50,000 or so clones, around 93% seen once. The input for sequencing was peripheral blood, taken in the second trimester of pregnancy. The source is a female donor with multiple sclerosis, enrolled in a pregnancy study.

The V gene is TRBV6-5, the J gene TRBJ1-5; D is perhaps TRBD1 (6 bases). V gave up 4 bases and J gave up 0 bases, with 10 bases separating them. CDR1 is MNHEY and CDR2 is SVGAGI in the germline V gene. The CDR3 extends over 15 amino acids. The CDR3 DNA sequence: TGTGCCAGCAGTTTACAGGGTCGTAGCAATCAGCCCCAGCATTTT. Protein: CASSLQGRSNQPQHF.

The rearrangement uses TRBV11-1 and TRBJ2-4; D might be TRBD1 (6 bases). Trimming left V 5 bases short and J 5 bases short, with 13 bases between. The CDR3 has 14 amino acids. Germline assignment: CDR1 SGHAT and CDR2 FQDESV (reference sequence). The CDR3 reads CASSTKGVENIQYF. CDR3 DNA sequence: TGTGCCAGCAGCACGAAGGGGGTCGAAAACATTCAGTACTTC.

The chain recombines TRBV2 with TRBJ2-1, with 11 bases that match TRBD2. The V gene end was trimmed by 2 bases and the J gene end by 7 bases; junction bases not matched to a gene: 4. Germline values: CDR1 SNHLY, CDR2 FYNNEI. The CDR3 is 15 residues long. The CDR3 sequence: CASSELIAGGNEQFF. CDR3 bases: TGTGCCAGCAGTGAATTGATAGCGGGAGGGAATGAGCAGTTCTTC.

The chain couples TRBV27 to TRBJ1-3, with no clear D. Trimming took off 2 bases at V and 0 bases at J, with 5 bases between the two ends. Germline loops: CDR1 MNHEY, CDR2 SMNVEV (reference sequence). This CDR3 contains 14 residues. The CDR3 DNA sequence: TGTGCCAGCAGTTTAAGCTACTCTGGAAACACCATATATTTT. It specifies CASSLSYSGNTIYF.

The chain links TRBV6-5 to TRBJ2-3; a weak D match, TRBD2 (5 bases). Germline CDR1 reads MNHEY; CDR2 reads SVGAGI. Between the trimmed V and J ends, which lost 6 bases and 3 bases, there was a span of 13 bases. This CDR3 region has 14 residues. The CDR3 coding sequence is TGTGCCAGCAGCATAGCGATAGCGACAGATACGCAGTATTTT. This gives the protein CASSIAIATDTQYF.

This rearrangement joins TRBV28 to TRBJ1-5, with 9 bases identical to TRBD1. Germline assignment: CDR1 MDHEN and CDR2 SYDVKM. The CDR3 is 14 amino acids. V shed 6 bases and J 6 bases; nucleotides not matched to a gene: 6. The CDR3 reads CASRRTGVGQPQHF. CDR3 DNA sequence: TGTGCCAGCAGAAGGACAGGGGTGGGTCAGCCCCAGCATTTT.

CDR3 bases: TGTGCCAGTAGTATCTCTAATCCGAGCACTGAAGCTTTCTTT. It yields the protein CASSISNPSTEAFF. The genes are TRBV19 and TRBJ1-1; D ambiguous. Per the germline V gene, CDR1 is LNHDA and CDR2 is SQIVND (reference sequence). Trimming shortened V by 3 bases and J by 4 bases, and 12 bases separated the two germline ends. The CDR3 contains 14 residues.

V gene TRBV5-4 combines with J gene TRBJ1-1; D unclear. The CDR3 is 17 amino acids. V lost 2 bases and J 0 bases, leaving 17 bases between the germline ends. Germline V gene sequence: CDR1 SGHNT, CDR2 YYREEE (reference sequence). The CDR3 sequence: CASSLEGGPGMNTEAFF. In DNA, the CDR3 is TGTGCCAGCAGCTTAGAAGGAGGGCCGGGAATGAACACTGAAGCTTTCTTT.

The chain uses TRBV11-3 and TRBJ1-1; D is ambiguous. Trimming stripped 0 bases from V and 0 bases from J, with 11 bases between. The CDR3 runs to 16 residues. Germline CDR1 SGHNT, CDR2 YENEEA. The CDR3 DNA is TGTGCCAGCAGCTTAGAAATTGGGCAGCTGAACACTGAAGCTTTCTTT. It is translated as CASSLEIGQLNTEAFF.

The chain uses TRBV19 and TRBJ1-5, with 10 bases aligning to TRBD1. The CDR3 extends over 14 amino acids. The V segment lost 5 bases and the J segment 2 bases; nucleotides outside the gene matches: 0. Germline loops: CDR1 LNHDA, CDR2 SQIVND (reference sequence). The CDR3 nucleotides are TGTGCCAGTAGTGGGACAGGGGGCAATCAGCCCCAGCATTTT. Amino acid sequence: CASSGTGGNQPQHF.

The genes are TRBV7-3 and TRBJ2-7; weak D call: TRBD2 (6 bases). The CDR3 sequence is 13 residues long. Germline V lookup: CDR1 SGHTA, CDR2 FQGTGA. The V end was cut by 4 bases, the J end by 5 bases, with 12 bases between. CDR3 nucleotide sequence: TGTGCCAGCAGCTCAAGGGCTAGCGACGAGCAGTACTTC. This encodes CASSSRASDEQYF.

The chain uses TRBV7-9 and TRBJ2-7, with D possibly being TRBD1 (6 bases). The CDR3 covers 16 residues. V shed 2 bases and J shed 2 bases, with 16 bases lying between them. Per the germline V gene, CDR1 is SEHNR and CDR2 is FQNEAQ (reference sequence). The CDR3 sequence is CASSLYTGSHPYEQYF. Here the CDR3 DNA reads TGTGCCAGCAGCTTATATACAGGGAGTCATCCCTACGAGCAGTACTTC.

CDR3 sequence (DNA): TGCGCCAGCAGCTCCCGGACAGGCAATGAGCAGTTCTTC. Its translation: CASSSRTGNEQFF. This chain links TRBV5-1 with TRBJ2-1, with 7 bases matching TRBD1. Germline V gives CDR1 SGHRS, CDR2 YFSETQ. The CDR3 consists of 13 residues. V trimming: 3 bases; J trimming: 6 bases; junction bases outside the gene matches: 3.

The chain has TRBV5-8 and TRBJ2-2; 10 bases agree with TRBD2. V trimming: 9 bases; J trimming: 4 bases; junction bases outside the gene matches: 21. Germline CDR1 is SGHTS and CDR2 is YDEGEE. The CDR3 loop spans 19 amino acids. Here the CDR3 DNA reads TGTGCCATCTCATCGAAGTCGGTAGCGGGAGGCCCTTTCACCGGGGAGCTGTTTTTT. This translates into CAISSKSVAGGPFTGELFF.

The chain carries TRBV6-4 and TRBJ2-3; 9 nucleotides line up with TRBD1. CDR3 size: 14 residues. Unmatched junction bases numbered 7, after V lost 8 bases and J lost 4 bases. The germline CDR1 and CDR2 sequences are MRHNA and SNTAGT. CDR3 in DNA: TGTGCCAGCGGAATGGACAGGGGAGCAGATACGCAGTATTTT. It encodes CASGMDRGADTQYF.

The rearrangement joins TRBV7-3 to TRBJ2-2; no clear D. In germline, CDR1 is SGHTA, CDR2 FQGTGA. The CDR3 totals 13 residues. Trimming stripped 5 bases from V and 1 base from J, with 5 bases between. CDR3 sequence: CASSVMNTGELFF. CDR3 DNA: TGTGCCAGCAGCGTTATGAACACCGGGGAGCTGTTTTTT.

The V and J genes are TRBV30 and TRBJ1-2; 8 bases are shared with TRBD1. CDR3 length: 15 residues. Per the germline V gene, CDR1 is GTSNPN and CDR2 is SVGIG (reference sequence). The V and J ends lost 2 bases and 8 bases, in that order; junction bases with no gene match: 13. For the CDR3, the DNA is TGTGCCTGGAGTTACCAACCTCAGGGGGCGCAGGGCTACACCTTC. Residues: CAWSYQPQGAQGYTF.

This sequence joins TRBV27 and TRBJ1-1; maybe TRBD1 (5 bases). From germline, CDR1 is MNHEY and CDR2 SMNVEV (reference sequence). This CDR3 has 13 residues. The germline V and J ends were trimmed by 5 bases and 4 bases, with 11 bases remaining between them. The CDR3 region has the DNA TGTGCCAGCAGTACCCAGGGCCGCACTGAAGCTTTCTTT. It translates to CASSTQGRTEAFF.

The gene calls are TRBV30 and TRBJ2-6, with D unresolved. V lost 5 bases to trimming and J lost 0 bases, with 8 bases between them. The CDR3 consists of 14 residues. Germline V lookup: CDR1 GTSNPN, CDR2 SVGIG (reference sequence). The CDR3 loop reads CAWAYSSGANVLTF. The CDR3 coding sequence is TGTGCCTGGGCTTATAGCTCTGGGGCCAACGTCCTGACTTTC.

The chain recombines TRBV15 with TRBJ2-3; 11 bases fit TRBD1. Germline CDR1 reads LNHNV; CDR2 reads YYDKDF (reference sequence). The CDR3 sequence is 16 residues long. V was clipped by 1 base and J by 4 bases; unmatched bases: 4. This chain's CDR3 is CATSRAPGQGADTQYF. The CDR3 bases are TGTGCCACCAGCAGAGCGCCGGGACAGGGGGCAGATACGCAGTATTTT.

V usage is TRBV11-2 and J usage is TRBJ2-3; 11 bases are a match to TRBD2. The V gene's germline CDR1 is SGHAT and CDR2 FQNNGV. The junction had 4 bases not matched to a gene; V was cut back by 6 bases and J by 2 bases. This CDR3 has 15 residues. The CDR3 DNA reads TGTGCCAGCAGTCCACTAGCGGGGGTCACAGATACGCAGTATTTT. Protein sequence: CASSPLAGVTDTQYF. Full variable domain (missing parts from reference TRBV11-2 and TRBJ2-3): EAGVAQSPRYKIIEKRQSVAFWCNPISGHATLYWYQQILGQGPKLLIQFQNNGVVDDSQLPKDRFSAERLKGVDSTLKIQPAKLEDSAVYLCASSPLAGVTDTQYFGPGTRLTVL.

This rearrangement joins TRBV29-1 to TRBJ2-3, with 8 bases that match TRBD2. The germline V gene encodes CDR1 SQVTM and CDR2 ANQGSEA. CDR3 length equals 13 residues. Unmatched junction bases numbered 6, after V lost 7 bases and J lost 3 bases. Here the CDR3 DNA reads TGCAGCGCCCGAGCGGGAGTTACAGATACGCAGTATTTT. Residues: CSARAGVTDTQYF.

The V gene is TRBV18, the J gene TRBJ2-1, with D maybe TRBD2 (6 bases). V lost 6 bases and J 9 bases, leaving 21 bases between the germline ends. The CDR3 extends over 15 amino acids. Germline CDR1 KGHSH, CDR2 LQKENI. CDR3 loop: CASSPPGEEGSEQFF. CDR3 in DNA: TGTGCCAGCTCCCCCCCGGGAGAGGAAGGCAGTGAGCAGTTCTTC.

The chain combines TRBV6-5 with TRBJ2-7; 10 bases align to TRBD1. Germline CDR1 MNHEY, CDR2 SVGAGI. The CDR3 loop spans 13 amino acids. The V segment lost 6 bases and the J segment 4 bases; nucleotides outside the gene matches: 3. The CDR3 protein is CASRRDRGYEQYF. The CDR3 coding sequence is TGTGCCAGCAGACGGGACAGGGGTTACGAGCAGTACTTC.

The table lists this clone with a count of one. The chain couples TRBV6-1 to TRBJ2-7, with a weak D call TRBD1 (5 bases). V lost 8 bases and J lost 7, with 15 bases in between. The CDR3 spans 12 residues. Germline-derived CDR1 and CDR2 are MNHNS and SASEGT. In DNA, the CDR3 is TGTGCCAGCTTTGACAGCTCGTGGGAGCAGTACTTC. This codes for CASFDSSWEQYF.

V usage is TRBV14 and J usage is TRBJ2-6, with a possible D match to TRBD1 (6 bases). Deletions cut 0 bases from V and 1 base from J, with 13 bases between. Looked up from germline, CDR1 is SGHDN and CDR2 is FVKESK. This CDR3 comprises 18 residues. CDR3 nucleotides: TGTGCCAGCAGCCAAGAGGACAGAGGTCTGTCTGGGGCCAACGTCCTGACTTTC. Translated, it gives CASSQEDRGLSGANVLTF.

The chain employs TRBV14 and TRBJ1-1; 9 positions match TRBD1. V was clipped by 2 bases and J by 10 bases; unmatched bases: 14. Germline lookup yields CDR1 SGHDN and CDR2 FVKESK. The CDR3 loop spans 16 amino acids. CDR3 in amino acids: CASSQSPQGARKGAFF. The CDR3 DNA follows: TGTGCCAGCAGCCAAAGCCCACAGGGGGCTAGGAAGGGAGCTTTCTTT.

The gene calls are TRBV7-9 and TRBJ2-2; D is perhaps TRBD1 (5 bases). This CDR3 contains 14 residues. Germline assignment: CDR1 SEHNR and CDR2 FQNEAQ (reference sequence). Trimming removed 6 bases from V and 1 base from J, with 9 bases in between. The CDR3 DNA follows: TGTGCCAGCAGGGAACAGGTGAACACCGGGGAGCTGTTTTTT. Amino acids: CASREQVNTGELFF.